Listed below are T cell receptor beta chains from one sample, sequenced in a study of T cells in Graves' hyperthyroidism and ophthalmopathy. TCRdb re-called the multiplex PCR reads with MiXCR, one entry per CDR3 protein. Counted here are 550,000 to 800,000 distinct CDR3 sequences, around 15% occurring once; the ten biggest clones make up around 15%. The specimen was blood. The receptor source for this set is a middle-aged man with Graves' hyperthyroidism. CDR3s include the opening cysteine and the closing phenylalanine or tryptophan. Fields, in order: CDR3 DNA, CDR3 protein, clone size, D gene, J gene, V gene. The D gene is left open where the match is weak. Clone size, where shown, is once, few, many, or a class for clones that have expanded.

CDR3nt: TGTGCCAGCAGCTTAGCGCGGAACCGAGATACGCAGTATTTT
CDR3aa: CASSLARNRDTQYF
abundance: NA
d_gene: NA
j_gene: TRBJ2-3
v_gene: TRBV5-4

CDR3nt: TGTGCCAGCAGTTCAACCAATCAGGTCGGGACAGCTTTCTTT
CDR3aa: CASSSTNQVGTAFF
abundance: NA
d_gene: NA
j_gene: TRBJ1-1
v_gene: TRBV27

CDR3nt: TGCGCCAGCAGCCAAGATTGGCCAGAAAACATTCAGTACTTC
CDR3aa: CASSQDWPENIQYF
abundance: few
d_gene: NA
j_gene: TRBJ2-4
v_gene: TRBV4-1

CDR3nt: TGTGCCACCAGTGATAGGGGACAGCCCTCGCCCTACAATGAGCAGTTCTTC
CDR3aa: CATSDRGQPSPYNEQFF
abundance: many
d_gene: TRBD1
j_gene: TRBJ2-1
v_gene: TRBV24-1

CDR3nt: TGTGCCAGCTCACCGCAGGACAGCGTCAACTATGGCTACACCTTC
CDR3aa: CASSPQDSVNYGYTF
abundance: NA
d_gene: NA
j_gene: TRBJ1-2
v_gene: TRBV18

CDR3nt: TGTGCCAGCAGTTCCCGCGGGAGCGGGAAAGATGATGAGACCCAGTACTTC
CDR3aa: CASSSRGSGKDDETQYF
abundance: NA
d_gene: TRBD2
j_gene: TRBJ2-5
v_gene: TRBV28

CDR3nt: TGCAGTGCTAACAGGGGAAGACCTGAAAAACTGTTTTTT
CDR3aa: CSANRGRPEKLFF
abundance: NA
d_gene: TRBD1
j_gene: TRBJ1-4
v_gene: TRBV20-1

CDR3nt: TGTGCCAGCAGACAGGAGGGGATTAGCAATCAGCCCCAGCATTTT
CDR3aa: CASRQEGISNQPQHF
abundance: many
d_gene: NA
j_gene: TRBJ1-5
v_gene: TRBV12-3/TRBV12-4

CDR3nt: TGTGCCACCGACCGGGGCACAGGGATAAGTCTCGAGCAGTACTTC
CDR3aa: CATDRGTGISLEQYF
abundance: few
d_gene: NA
j_gene: TRBJ2-7
v_gene: TRBV7-8

CDR3nt: TGTGCCAGTAGTACCGAGGGACTAGCGGATTCCTACGAGCAGTACTTC
CDR3aa: CASSTEGLADSYEQYF
abundance: NA
d_gene: TRBD2
j_gene: TRBJ2-7
v_gene: TRBV19

CDR3nt: TGTGCCAGCAGTTTATCGTCCAGGAGCTCTGGAAACACCATATATTTT
CDR3aa: CASSLSSRSSGNTIYF
abundance: NA
d_gene: NA
j_gene: TRBJ1-3
v_gene: TRBV27

CDR3nt: TGTGCCTGGAGTTCGACCGAGAACACTGAAGCTTTCTTT
CDR3aa: CAWSSTENTEAFF
abundance: many
d_gene: NA
j_gene: TRBJ1-1
v_gene: TRBV30

CDR3nt: TGTGCCAGTAGTATAGTGAGGGGAACAGGGAAAGCTTACAATGAGCAGTTCTTC
CDR3aa: CASSIVRGTGKAYNEQFF
abundance: few
d_gene: NA
j_gene: TRBJ2-1
v_gene: TRBV19

CDR3nt: TGTGCCAGCAGTGGCACGAGCGGGAGACGCTACAATGAGCAGTTCTTC
CDR3aa: CASSGTSGRRYNEQFF
abundance: many
d_gene: TRBD2
j_gene: TRBJ2-1
v_gene: TRBV2

CDR3nt: TGTGCCAGCAGTGGAGCAGGGTGGCAAGAGACCCAGTACTTC
CDR3aa: CASSGAGWQETQYF
abundance: many
d_gene: NA
j_gene: TRBJ2-5
v_gene: TRBV9

CDR3nt: TGTGCCAGCAGCCCCCTGGCGGGTCCTAGCACTGAAGCTTCCTTT
CDR3aa: CASSPLAGPSTEASF
abundance: few
d_gene: NA
j_gene: TRBJ1-1
v_gene: TRBV6-1

CDR3nt: TGTGCCAGCTTAGAGACAGGTCCTAACACTGAAGCTTTCTTT
CDR3aa: CASLETGPNTEAFF
abundance: NA
d_gene: NA
j_gene: TRBJ1-1
v_gene: TRBV2

CDR3nt: TGCAGTGCCCGATGGACAGGGGGAAGCACAGATACGCAGTATTTT
CDR3aa: CSARWTGGSTDTQYF
abundance: NA
d_gene: TRBD1
j_gene: TRBJ2-3
v_gene: TRBV20-1

CDR3nt: TGTGCCAGCAGTTACAGGCGGACTGGCTACGAGCAGTACTTC
CDR3aa: CASSYRRTGYEQYF
abundance: NA
d_gene: NA
j_gene: TRBJ2-7
v_gene: TRBV6-9

CDR3nt: TGTGCCACCAGCCCAGGGGGGAGGATGAACACTGAAGCTTTCTTT
CDR3aa: CATSPGGRMNTEAFF
abundance: NA
d_gene: TRBD1
j_gene: TRBJ1-1
v_gene: TRBV24-1

CDR3nt: TGTGCCAGCAGCCCAGAGGGGCCGGGTTTTTACGAGCAGTACTTC
CDR3aa: CASSPEGPGFYEQYF
abundance: many
d_gene: NA
j_gene: TRBJ2-7
v_gene: TRBV28

CDR3nt: TGTGCCAGCTTCGAATCAACTAATGAAAAACTGTTTTTT
CDR3aa: CASFESTNEKLFF
abundance: few
d_gene: NA
j_gene: TRBJ1-4
v_gene: TRBV28

CDR3nt: TGCGCCAGCAGCCAAGATCTGGGTAGTCAGCATAGCAATCAGCCCCAGCATTTT
CDR3aa: CASSQDLGSQHSNQPQHF
abundance: NA
d_gene: NA
j_gene: TRBJ1-5
v_gene: TRBV4-3

CDR3nt: TGCGCCAGCAGCTTGGCTGGCAGGATGTTGAACACTGAAGCTTTCTTT
CDR3aa: CASSLAGRMLNTEAFF
abundance: NA
d_gene: NA
j_gene: TRBJ1-1
v_gene: TRBV5-1

CDR3nt: TGCAGCGCCGACCCCTCTAGCGGGCTTGATACGCAGTATTTT
CDR3aa: CSADPSSGLDTQYF
abundance: few
d_gene: TRBD2
j_gene: TRBJ2-3
v_gene: TRBV29-1

CDR3nt: TGTGCCAGCAGTTATCAGGGCGATGAGCAGTTCTTC
CDR3aa: CASSYQGDEQFF
abundance: NA
d_gene: NA
j_gene: TRBJ2-1
v_gene: TRBV6-8

CDR3nt: TGTGCCAGCAGCCATCAGGGATTGATCTCTGGGGCCAACGTCCTGACTTTC
CDR3aa: CASSHQGLISGANVLTF
abundance: many
d_gene: NA
j_gene: TRBJ2-6
v_gene: TRBV3-1

CDR3nt: TGTGCCACCAGTGCGACAGTCGCAGGGCCCCAGCATTTT
CDR3aa: CATSATVAGPQHF
abundance: once
d_gene: NA
j_gene: TRBJ1-5
v_gene: TRBV24-1